Ten or more counts support the clone carrying this T cell receptor (beta chain). The investigators amplified TCR beta CDR3 regions from RNA transcripts. HTBI primers were employed in a first-round RT-PCR of the TCR CDR3. Using its own MiXCR run on the multiplex PCR reads, TCRdb lists one record per CDR3 protein. The data hold about 420,000 distinct CDR3 sequences, with approximately 15% observed a single time. This sample is part of a study of T cells in Graves' hyperthyroidism and ophthalmopathy. CDR3 length: 12 residues. The germline CDR1 and CDR2 sequences are DFQATT and SNEGSKA (reference sequence). V gave up 8 bases and J gave up 5 bases; unmatched junction bases: 8.

The sample comprised blood. The genes are TRBV20-1 and TRBJ2-5, with 7 nucleotides matching TRBD2. This receptor was identified in a woman between 18 and 30 years old with Graves' hyperthyroidism. CDR3 amino acids: CSPATSVETQYF. For the CDR3, the DNA is TGCAGTCCCGCCACTAGCGTGGAGACCCAGTACTTC.